The present T cell receptor beta chain was sequenced within a study of T cell responses to AZD1222 COVID-19 vaccine. Trimming cost V 3 bases and J 0 bases; bases outside gene matches: 3. The V gene's germline CDR1 is MNHEY and CDR2 SVGAGI. The CDR3 spans 16 residues. Libraries were prepared by immunoSEQ multiplex PCR; TCRdb keeps only in-frame clonotypes and omits some of them. This sample has more than 70,000 clones; 90% occur once, and the top ten carry around 3.2%. The V and J genes are TRBV6-5 and TRBJ1-3, with TRBD1 identical over 9 bases. This specimen was peripheral blood, taken 28 days after the second AZD1222 dose. The TCR comes from an adult who received the AZD1222 COVID-19 vaccine. This CDR3 reads CASSYNRGLSGNTIYF. For the CDR3, the DNA is TGTGCCAGCAGTTATAACAGGGGGCTCTCTGGAAACACCATATATTTT.